One sample yielded the 5 T cell receptor beta chains listed below, sequenced in a study of regulatory T cells in long-lasting Graves disease. Building the TCR beta libraries relied on iRepertoire HTBI primers, and CDR3 regions underwent Arm-PCR. A single record per CDR3 protein comes from TCRdb applying MiXCR to the multiplex PCR reads. The table records 420,000 or so distinct CDR3 sequences, roughly 15% of them present only once. The time point is: newly diagnosed GD, antithyroid drugs for less than 3 months. There was RNA extracted from PBMCs, and the TCR library was made from it. The sample also formed part of further work on T cells in Graves' hyperthyroidism and ophthalmopathy.

The material was peripheral blood mononuclear cells (PBMCs), obtained at new diagnosis, from a patient treated with antithyroid drugs. The source of these receptors is a woman in her late teens or twenties with Graves disease.

In its sample, this clonotype was seen many times. The rearrangement joins TRBV12-3 or TRBV12-4 to TRBJ2-1; D perhaps matches TRBD2 (5 bases). The CDR3 loop spans 13 amino acids. Trimming removed 4 bases at V and 6 bases at J, with 10 bases between. Here the CDR3 DNA reads TGTGCCAGCAGTTGGGGAGCCTCCAATGAGCAGTTCTTC. Translated, it gives CASSWGASNEQFF.

This clonotype was detected ten times or more. J is TRBJ1-1 and V is TRBV6-1, with D possibly TRBD1 on 6 matching bases. This CDR3 is 17 amino acids long. V dropped 2 bases and J dropped 1 base, with 17 bases sitting between them. Germline CDR1 and CDR2: MNHNS and SASEGT. CDR3 sequence: CASSEYGEDSWNTEAFF. CDR3 coding DNA: TGTGCCAGCAGTGAATATGGGGAGGACAGTTGGAACACTGAAGCTTTCTTT.

The sample holds many counts of this clonotype. V gene TRBV3-1 combines with J gene TRBJ1-1; D is unresolved. CDR1 is LGHDT and CDR2 is YNNKEL in the germline V gene (reference sequence). The CDR3 covers 12 residues. Trimming pared 1 base from V and 2 bases from J, leaving 2 bases between. CDR3 in amino acids: CASSQANTEAFF. CDR3 coding DNA: TGTGCCAGCAGCCAAGCCAACACTGAAGCTTTCTTT.

This clonotype has a handful of counts. This chain uses TRBV12-3 or TRBV12-4 with TRBJ2-7; D gene unclear. This CDR3 comprises 13 residues. The V end was cut by 6 bases, the J end by 0 bases, with 9 bases between. CDR3 protein: CASRPHSSYEQYF. CDR3 nucleotide sequence: TGTGCCAGCAGGCCCCACAGCTCCTACGAGCAGTACTTC.

This clonotype was recorded many times. The chain combines TRBV6-1 with TRBJ2-7, with no clear D. There are 13 residues in the CDR3. Trimming shortened V by 6 bases and J by 4 bases, and 13 bases separated the two germline ends. CDR1 MNHNS and CDR2 SASEGT come from the germline V gene. The chain's CDR3 is CASSVWSGYEQYF. The CDR3 coding sequence is TGTGCCAGCAGCGTATGGTCCGGATACGAGCAGTACTTC.